This T cell receptor (beta chain) is from a study of blood T cell repertoires in COVID-19. Overall study: Material from acute and convalescent COVID-19 was sourced from the United States, Italy and Spain. The cDNA or gDNA used as material had been derived from T cells, B-cell-depleted T cells, or PBMCs.

How the authors handled the data: Amplification of reference gene primers was used by the study to estimate nucleated cell counts. Assay: immunoSEQ multiplex PCR; the TCRdb copy retains only in-frame clones and omits some. The D gene and trimming were derived from the DNA, and the V and J assignments and clone size from that table. There are more than 300,000 clones in the sample; around four fifths occur only once, and about 1.2% lies in the top ten. The CDR3 totals 16 residues. The V gene lost 2 bases and the J gene lost 2 bases, with 15 bases spanning the gap. CDR1 SGHDT and CDR2 YYEEEE come from the germline V gene.

The chain carries TRBV5-6 and TRBJ2-3; a weak D match, TRBD1 (6 bases). The sequence came from a woman between 50 and 59 years old with acute or convalescent COVID-19. The sample comprised peripheral blood. The CDR3 reads CASSLGGLRDTDTQYF. CDR3 in DNA: TGTGCCAGCAGCTTAGGGGGTCTACGGGACACAGATACGCAGTATTTT.